This TCR beta chain originates from a study of cytomegalovirus exposure and HLA in healthy donors. Study-wide results and caveats: The authors later found TCR association rates varying by HLA locus, with DRB1 most and HLA-C fewest.

Remarks on this clone: Its target is not known.

This CDR3 region has 13 residues. Germline V gene lookup returns CDR1 GTSNPN and CDR2 SVGIG (reference sequence). J lost 5 bases, V lost 0 bases, and 0 bases had no gene match. The PCR ran on 60 Vbeta and 13 Jbeta primers. Clones were sequenced by immunoSEQ multiplex PCR, and TCRdb holds only the in-frame ones, with some missing. Recorded for this sample: tens of thousands of clones. The origin of this receptor is a man aged 18 to 29 in good health and CMV-seropositive. The specimen was PBMCs. The chain links TRBV30 to TRBJ1-5; 8 bases are shared with TRBD1. CDR3 region: CAWSVQGDQPQHF. For the CDR3, the DNA is TGTGCCTGGAGTGTACAGGGGGATCAGCCCCAGCATTTT.